This TCR beta chain was observed in a study of spatial heterogeneity in lung cancer. Whole-study context: Alpha-chain sequences were detected in numbers that were consistently lower than beta-chain sequences.

This clonotype was observed a few times. A unique molecular identifier was attached to every TCR cDNA molecule. Each CDR3 protein is one row after TCRdb ran MiXCR on the 5' RACE reads. The sample contains about 35,000 distinct CDR3 sequences, approximately 3.1% of which appear only once. Germline lookup yields CDR1 LGHDT and CDR2 YNNKEL (reference sequence). This CDR3 region has 12 residues. V was pared by 6 bases and J by 7 bases, with 7 bases between. Time point described: sample taken at primary tumor resection. The donors, about 78 patients with untreated early-stage non-small cell lung cancer, provided the samples. Sequencing was performed on whole RNA extracted from tumor and nontumor lung tissue, or from frozen PBMC, and the material was left unsorted.

The material was normal lung tissue next to the tumor, obtained at surgery. The gene calls are TRBV3-1 and TRBJ1-6; D call uncertain. This TCR derives from a male donor with early-stage non-small cell lung cancer. The CDR3, as DNA: TGTGCCAGCAGACGTCAGAATTCACCCCTCCACTTT. Translated: CASRRQNSPLHF.